Detailed here is one T cell receptor (beta chain). Its target is unknown. The CDR3 consists of 15 residues. In germline, CDR1 is MDHEN, CDR2 SYDVKM. V lost 3 bases to trimming and J lost 3 bases, with 12 bases between them. The sample comes from a study of blood T cells in healthy people across ages. Study-wide results and caveats: Among long-lived donors, naive CD4+ cells were more numerous and diversity higher than in aged donors. In these data, TCR beta diversity tracked strongly with naive T cell percentage. A roughly linear fall in TCR beta diversity per million T cells was seen with increasing age.

The use of a sample-barcoded 5' primer and a J-beta primer mix characterized a second PCR of about 6 to 12 cycles. Using its own MiXCR run on the 5' RACE reads, TCRdb lists one record per CDR3 protein. The sample includes fewer than 700,000 distinct CDR3 sequences, roughly 48% of them seen just once. The specimen was blood. This sequence was found in a man older than 75 in good health. The J gene is TRBJ1-5, the V gene TRBV28; D remains unclear. The CDR3 here is CASSFGPAYNQPQHF. In nucleotides, the CDR3 is TGTGCCAGCAGTTTCGGGCCTGCATACAATCAGCCCCAGCATTTT.